This T cell receptor beta chain was documented in a study of OX40 agonist ivuxolimab in advanced cancers. For this clone: What it binds is not known.

Clones were sequenced by immunoSEQ multiplex PCR, and TCRdb holds only the in-frame ones, with some missing. The data contain just over 30,000 clones, 80% to 90% of them singletons. Germline CDR1 SQVTM, CDR2 ANQGSEA. V was trimmed by 2 bases and J by 6 bases, leaving 16 bases between them. The CDR3 contains 14 residues. Findings and caveats of the study: There were, on average, more expanded clones in CD8+ T cells than in CD4+.

The TCR was taken from an adult with an advanced solid tumor such as melanoma, head and neck, liver or kidney cancer. The sample in question was CD4+ or CD8+ T cells sorted from blood, obtained in a trial of the OX40 agonist ivuxolimab. The J gene is TRBJ1-2, the V gene TRBV29-1; D ambiguous. The CDR3 sequence: CSVEFGIPGDGYTF. The CDR3 DNA follows: TGCAGCGTTGAATTTGGTATACCCGGAGATGGCTACACCTTC.